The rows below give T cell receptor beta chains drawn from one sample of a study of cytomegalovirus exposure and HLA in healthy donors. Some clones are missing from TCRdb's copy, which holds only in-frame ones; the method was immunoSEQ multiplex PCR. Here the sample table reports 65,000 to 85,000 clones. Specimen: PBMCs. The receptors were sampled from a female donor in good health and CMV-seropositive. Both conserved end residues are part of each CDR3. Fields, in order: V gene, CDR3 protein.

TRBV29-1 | CSVDWLNDNEQFF
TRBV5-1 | CASSLTGGAGTYEQYF
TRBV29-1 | CSLRSGDRTEAFF
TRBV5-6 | CASSSTGQGSEQYF
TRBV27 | CASRGILEGAYEQYF
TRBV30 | CAWITPGLNTDTQYF
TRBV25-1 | CASTPAGGHEKLFF
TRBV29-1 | CSVAGGGGYTF
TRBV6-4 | CASRESDRDTGELFF
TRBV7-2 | CASGRGATGELFF
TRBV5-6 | CASSNQGYEQYF
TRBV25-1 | CASSVSETQYF
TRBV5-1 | CASSLVRDGDESYTF
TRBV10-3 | CATAPGQGFDEQYF
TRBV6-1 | CASSERGMGVLTF
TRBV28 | CASSAQGGEVYGYTF
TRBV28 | CASSRTGTTQETQYF
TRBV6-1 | CASSELRAMNEQFF
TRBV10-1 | CASSESTSGSGETQYF
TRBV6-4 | CASSVSTSGDNEQFF
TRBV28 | CASSFTGYSNQPQHF
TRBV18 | CASSPPGLAGTDTQYF
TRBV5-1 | CASSETPTGTGGYTF
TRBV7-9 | CASSPISAGENQPQHF
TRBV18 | CASSAIANANTGELFF